What follows are 18 T cell receptor beta chains derived from one specimen sequenced in a study of T-cell reconstitution after alpha-beta-depleted transplantation in children. As it was prepared, the TCRbeta library received unique molecular identifiers. One entry per CDR3 protein, called by TCRdb with MiXCR from the PCR reads. The sample shows about 980,000 distinct CDR3 sequences, about 29% of them seen only once. Sequenced material: PBMCs, mostly from graft donor cells, taken 360 days after TCRalphabeta/CD19-depleted stem cell transplant. The receptors derive from a boy under two years old who had a stem cell transplant for SCID, so the T cells may come from the graft donor.

This clonotype was seen more than once but under ten times. The J gene is TRBJ2-5, the V gene TRBV9; D may match TRBD1 or TRBD2 (5 bases each). This CDR3 has 13 amino acids. The germline gives CDR1 SGDLS, CDR2 YYNGEE. Trimming left V 3 bases short and J 5 bases short, with 11 bases between. CDR3 DNA: TGTGCCAGCAGCGGGGACCAAGGCGAGACCCAGTACTTC. Translating it yields CASSGDQGETQYF.

The table lists this clonotype with a few counts. This chain links TRBV6-1 with TRBJ1-1; TRBD1 is a possible D gene (5 bases). Germline V gene lookup returns CDR1 MNHNS and CDR2 SASEGT. The CDR3 has 13 residues. V was shortened by 6 bases and J by 8 bases, with 16 bases between the two germline ends. The CDR3 protein is CASRRTPGLEAFF. Here the CDR3 DNA reads TGTGCCAGCAGACGGACTCCGGGACTAGAAGCTTTCTTT.

Only a few counts were recorded for this clonotype. The rearrangement uses TRBV7-7 and TRBJ2-5; 7 nucleotides match TRBD2. V gave up 5 bases and J gave up 1 base; unmatched junction bases: 7. The length of the CDR3 is 15 residues. Germline CDR1 SSHAT, CDR2 FNYEAQ (reference sequence). The CDR3 region has the DNA TGTGCCAGCAGCCCGGGGGGTAATAGCCAAGAGACCCAGTACTTC. Protein sequence: CASSPGGNSQETQYF.

In its sample, this clonotype was seen a few times. V gene TRBV10-3 combines with J gene TRBJ2-1, with TRBD1 matching 7 bases. The V gene's germline CDR1 is ENHRY and CDR2 SYGVKD. The CDR3 runs 14 residues. V was pared by 5 bases and J by 9 bases, with 10 bases of the junction left unmatched. This CDR3 reads CAISSDRDGIEQFF. Written as DNA, the CDR3 is TGTGCCATCAGTAGCGACAGGGATGGAATTGAGCAGTTCTTC.

V usage is TRBV24-1 and J usage is TRBJ2-1, with D tentatively TRBD1 or TRBD2 (5 bases each). Between the trimmed V and J ends, which lost 1 base and 0 bases, there was a span of 15 bases. Germline V CDR1 and CDR2: KGHDR, SFDVKD. This CDR3 has 18 amino acids. As DNA, the CDR3 is TGTGCCACCAGTGATTTTATTGGGGCGGGTCTCTCCTACAATGAGCAGTTCTTC. Its protein product is CATSDFIGAGLSYNEQFF.

The chain is built from TRBV29-1 and TRBJ1-1, with D hard to call. The ends were cut back, 4 bases at V and 0 bases at J, with 12 bases in the middle. The CDR3 totals 14 residues. CDR1 and CDR2 from the germline V gene are SQVTM and ANQGSEA. CDR3 residues: CSVVGLLMNTEAFF. CDR3 bases: TGCAGCGTTGTTGGGTTACTCATGAACACTGAAGCTTTCTTT.

The chain joins TRBV7-2 to TRBJ1-4; D unresolved. V was clipped by 2 bases and J by 4 bases, with 8 bases between them. The germline V gene has CDR1 SGHTA and CDR2 FQGNSA. The CDR3 extends over 14 amino acids. CDR3: CASSLSAGNEKLFF. As DNA, the CDR3 is TGTGCCAGCAGCTTATCGGCGGGTAATGAAAAACTGTTTTTT.

This chain links TRBV6-2 or TRBV6-3 with TRBJ1-1; TRBD1 is a possible D gene (5 bases). This CDR3 has 12 residues. Germline V lookup: CDR1 MNHEY, CDR2 SVGEGT. Trimming shortened V by 8 bases and J by 2 bases, and 9 bases separated the two germline ends. CDR3 bases: TGTGCCAGCGCGGGGGGAAACACTGAAGCTTTCTTT. This gives the protein CASAGGNTEAFF.

The chain links TRBV5-1 to TRBJ2-1, with TRBD1 as a possible D gene (5 bases). Germline V gene lookup returns CDR1 SGHRS and CDR2 YFSETQ. The CDR3 spans 12 residues. The V and J ends lost 4 bases and 10 bases respectively, with 12 bases between them. The chain's CDR3 is CASSATVGEQFF. Written as DNA, the CDR3 is TGCGCCAGCAGCGCGACAGTGGGGGAGCAGTTCTTC.

The CDR3 DNA is TGCGCCAGCAGCCCCGGACAGCGAAGGGCCTACGAGCAGTACTTC. Translated, it gives CASSPGQRRAYEQYF. This sequence joins TRBV5-1 and TRBJ2-7, with D perhaps TRBD1 (6 bases). The V end was cut by 4 bases, the J end by 2 bases, with 16 bases between. The germline V gene encodes CDR1 SGHRS and CDR2 YFSETQ. The CDR3 is 15 residues long. Full variable domain (outside the CDR3, taken from reference TRBV5-1 and TRBJ2-7): KAGVTQTPRYLIKTRGQQVTLSCSPISGHRSVSWYQQTPGQGLQFLFEYFSETQRNKGNFPGRFSGRQFSNSRSEMNVSTLELGDSALYLCASSPGQRRAYEQYFGPGTRLTVT.

V and J are TRBV20-1 and TRBJ2-5, with 9 bases matching TRBD2. CDR1 and CDR2 (germline): DFQATT, SNEGSKA (reference sequence). The CDR3 sequence is 15 residues long. CDR3 bases: TGCAGCGCGGCCCGAGCGGGGGGACCACAAGAGACCCAGTACTTC. Translating it yields CSAARAGGPQETQYF.

This clonotype was seen repeatedly, ten times or more. The V call is TRBV28, the J call TRBJ2-7, with TRBD2 matching 9 bases. The germline V gene encodes CDR1 MDHEN and CDR2 SYDVKM. The CDR3 has 14 residues. V lost 6 bases, J lost 7 bases, and 10 bases stayed unmatched. The CDR3 nucleotides are TGTGCCAGCAGCTTCAGCGGGGGGCGTCGTGAGCAGTACTTC. As protein: CASSFSGGRREQYF.

The chain recombines TRBV7-8 with TRBJ1-4, with TRBD1 as a possible D gene (5 bases). The CDR3 is 17 amino acids. Germline assignment: CDR1 SGHVS and CDR2 FQNEAQ. V was shortened by 2 bases and J by 6 bases, with 19 bases between the two germline ends. The CDR3: CASSLLRDVWAHEKLFF. The CDR3 DNA reads as TGTGCCAGCAGCTTATTGAGGGACGTCTGGGCACATGAAAAACTGTTTTTT.

CDR3 DNA: TGTGCCAGCAGCCATTGGGCAGGGGCGAACACCGGGGAGCTGTTTTTT. Amino acids: CASSHWAGANTGELFF. V is TRBV7-2 and J is TRBJ2-2; the D gene is possibly TRBD1 (6 bases). V shed 5 bases and J shed 0 bases, with 13 bases lying between them. The CDR3 totals 16 residues. Germline CDR1 reads SGHTA; CDR2 reads FQGNSA.

This clonotype was detected only a few times. This rearrangement joins TRBV19 to TRBJ2-1; 9 bases map to TRBD2. Trimming removed 3 bases from V and 4 bases from J; junction bases left unmatched: 7. The CDR3 consists of 16 residues. Germline V CDR1 and CDR2: LNHDA, SQIVND (reference sequence). The CDR3 loop reads CASSMVSGSLYNEQFF. The CDR3 DNA is TGTGCCAGTAGTATGGTTAGCGGGAGTTTATACAATGAGCAGTTCTTC.

The chain combines TRBV5-1 with TRBJ1-1, with D maybe TRBD1 (6 bases). This CDR3 has 15 amino acids. CDR1 and CDR2 from the germline V gene are SGHRS and YFSETQ. The V gene lost 0 bases and the J gene lost 3 bases, with 12 bases spanning the gap. In DNA form, the CDR3 reads TGCGCCAGCAGCTTGGAAGGGGGAACCGACACTGAAGCTTTCTTT. This encodes CASSLEGGTDTEAFF. The variable domain in full, completed from reference TRBV5-1 and TRBJ1-1, reads KAGVTQTPRYLIKTRGQQVTLSCSPISGHRSVSWYQQTPGQGLQFLFEYFSETQRNKGNFPGRFSGRQFSNSRSEMNVSTLELGDSALYLCASSLEGGTDTEAFFGQGTRLTVV.

The CDR3 spells CASRRPGLAGGITDTQYF. The CDR3 region has the DNA TGTGCCAGCAGACGACCGGGACTAGCGGGGGGGATCACAGATACGCAGTATTTT. The chain recombines TRBV11-2 with TRBJ2-3, with 16 bases matching TRBD2. CDR1 SGHAT and CDR2 FQNNGV come from the germline V gene. Trimming cost V 6 bases and J 2 bases; bases outside gene matches: 8. There are 18 residues in the CDR3.

This clonotype was counted only a few times. The chain carries TRBV20-1 and TRBJ2-4, with TRBD2 matching over 9 bases. V lost 0 bases, J lost 8 bases, and 11 bases stayed unmatched. CDR3 size: 16 residues. Germline V gene data show CDR1 as DFQATT and CDR2 as SNEGSKA (reference sequence). The CDR3 loop is CSARDSAGGLGDIQYF. CDR3 nucleotide sequence: TGCAGTGCTAGAGATAGTGCGGGGGGGCTCGGGGACATTCAGTACTTC.